Presented here are 5 T cell receptor beta chains from one specimen sequenced in a study of CD8 T cells in ankylosing spondylitis (dated by TCRdb to 2016 to 2017). Library creation used 5' RACE. Instrument on record: Illumina HiSeq 2500. Using fastp trimming at Q25 and MiXCR clonotype assembly, TCRdb reanalyzed the public sequencing data and kept in-frame beta chains. Entries are consolidated by CDR3 protein sequence, retaining the most common genes and DNA. This sample has about 340,000 distinct CDR3 sequences in its table, and roughly 15% of those were observed once. 0.9% to 1.2% of the sample goes to the ten largest clones. Sequencing was done on a sample of blood, either unsorted or a sorted T cell fraction (not recorded which). The receptors here all came from a male donor with ankylosing spondylitis or in good health (not recorded which).

This clonotype was recorded many times. The chain uses TRBV20-1 and TRBJ1-2; D ambiguous. The CDR3 is made up of 12 amino acids. V lost 2 bases and J lost 3, with 7 bases in between. The germline gives CDR1 DFQATT, CDR2 SNEGSKA (reference sequence). The DNA for the CDR3 is TGCAGTGCTAGATTACGGGACTATGGCTACACCTTC. Residues: CSARLRDYGYTF.

This chain links TRBV5-1 with TRBJ1-1; D may be TRBD1 (6 bases). The CDR3 length is 14 residues. Per germline, CDR1 SGHRS and CDR2 YFSETQ. Trimming shortened V by 5 bases and J by 3 bases, and 14 bases separated the two germline ends. This chain's CDR3 is CASSQGRGDTEAFF. The CDR3 coding sequence is TGCGCCAGCAGTCAAGGCAGGGGAGACACTGAAGCTTTCTTT.

This clonotype was detected many times. The V call is TRBV5-6, the J call TRBJ2-3; TRBD2 agrees at 9 bases. V lost 4 bases and J lost 0; bases outside the gene matches: 12. This CDR3 has 18 residues. Per germline, CDR1 SGHDT and CDR2 YYEEEE. DNA for the CDR3: TGTGCCAGCAGCCACCCTCTAGCGGGAAAAGGGAGCACAGATACGCAGTATTTT. Translated, it gives CASSHPLAGKGSTDTQYF.

This clonotype occurred a few times. This sequence joins TRBV24-1 and TRBJ2-1, with D maybe TRBD2 (6 bases). V was cut by 4 bases and J by 3 bases, with 6 bases left in between. The length of the CDR3 is 13 residues. Per germline, CDR1 KGHDR and CDR2 SFDVKD. Here the CDR3 DNA reads TGTGCCACCAGTGACGGGAGCTACAATGAGCAGTTCTTC. Translation gives CATSDGSYNEQFF.

This clonotype was recorded a few times. The CDR3 nucleotides are TGTGCCACCAGCGCGAAACCCGGGACATTGAACACCGGGGAGCTGTTTTTT. This codes for CATSAKPGTLNTGELFF. The genes are TRBV24-1 and TRBJ2-2, with D perhaps TRBD1 (6 bases). The V and J ends lost 7 bases and 1 base respectively, with 18 bases between them. This CDR3 has 17 amino acids. The germline V gene has CDR1 KGHDR and CDR2 SFDVKD.